This T cell receptor (beta chain) was obtained from a study of T cell clusters in autoimmune cytopenias. CDR3 size: 15 residues. Germline CDR1 and CDR2: MNHNY and SVGAGI (reference sequence). TRB was amplified by touch-down multiplex PCR, primer pools A and B combined. TCRdb reprocessed the multiplex PCR reads, keeping one entry per CDR3 protein, no DNA. The sample data list about 15,000 distinct CDR3 sequences. Roughly 38,000 genome equivalents of blood DNA were amplified for TRB. These same records also appear under a second study, on T cell repertoires in aging, cancer and after chemotherapy. That paper adds: Over several months to years, re-sampled healthy donor repertoires clearly shared clones.

This rearrangement joins TRBV6-6 to TRBJ1-3. The sample consisted of peripheral blood. The clonotype was recovered from a human donor in good health. The chain's CDR3 is CASSPDGYSGNTIYF.